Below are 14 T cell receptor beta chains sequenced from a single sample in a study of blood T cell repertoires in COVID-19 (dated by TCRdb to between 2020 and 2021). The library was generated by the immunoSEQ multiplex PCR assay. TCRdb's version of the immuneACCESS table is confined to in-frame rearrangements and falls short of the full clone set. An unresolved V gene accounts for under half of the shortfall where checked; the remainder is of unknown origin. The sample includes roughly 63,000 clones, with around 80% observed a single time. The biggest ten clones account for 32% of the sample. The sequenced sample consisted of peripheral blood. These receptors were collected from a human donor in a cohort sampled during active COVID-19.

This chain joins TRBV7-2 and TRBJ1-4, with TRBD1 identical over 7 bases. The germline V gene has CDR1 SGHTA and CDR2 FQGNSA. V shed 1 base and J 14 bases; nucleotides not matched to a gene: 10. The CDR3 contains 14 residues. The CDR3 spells CASSLGNGQVRLFF. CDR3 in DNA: TGTGCCAGCAGCTTAGGGAACGGACAGGTCAGGCTGTTTTTT.

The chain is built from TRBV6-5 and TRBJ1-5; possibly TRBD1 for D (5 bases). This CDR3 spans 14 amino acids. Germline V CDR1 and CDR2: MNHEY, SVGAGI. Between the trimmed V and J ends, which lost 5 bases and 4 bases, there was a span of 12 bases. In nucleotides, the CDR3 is TGTGCCAGCAGTACCAACAGGATTAATCAGCCCCAGCATTTT. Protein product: CASSTNRINQPQHF.

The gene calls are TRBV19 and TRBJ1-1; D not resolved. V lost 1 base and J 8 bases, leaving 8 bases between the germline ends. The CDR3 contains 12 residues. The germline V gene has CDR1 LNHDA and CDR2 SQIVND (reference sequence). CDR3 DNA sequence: TGTGCCAGTAGTATAGGACAAAAGGAAGCTTTCTTT. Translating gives CASSIGQKEAFF.

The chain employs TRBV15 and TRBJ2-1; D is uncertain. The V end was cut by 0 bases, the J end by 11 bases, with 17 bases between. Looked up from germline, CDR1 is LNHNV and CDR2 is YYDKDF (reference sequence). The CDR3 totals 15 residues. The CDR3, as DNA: TGTGCCACCAGCAGAGATAAGCGACCAACGCGGAAGCAGTTCTTC. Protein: CATSRDKRPTRKQFF.

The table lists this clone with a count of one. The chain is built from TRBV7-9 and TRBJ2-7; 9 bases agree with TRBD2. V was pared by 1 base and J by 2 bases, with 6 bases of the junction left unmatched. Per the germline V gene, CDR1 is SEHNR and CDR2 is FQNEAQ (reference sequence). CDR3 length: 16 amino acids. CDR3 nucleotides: TGTGCCAGCAGCTTAGGGAGACTAGCGGACACCTACGAGCAGTACTTC. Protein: CASSLGRLADTYEQYF.

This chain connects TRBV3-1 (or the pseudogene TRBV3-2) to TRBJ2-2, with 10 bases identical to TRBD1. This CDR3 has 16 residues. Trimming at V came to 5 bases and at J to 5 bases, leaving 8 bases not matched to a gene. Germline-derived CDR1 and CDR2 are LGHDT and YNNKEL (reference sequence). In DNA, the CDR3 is TGTGCCAGCAGCTTTCGGACAGGGGGTGGGACCGGGGAGCTGTTTTTT. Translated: CASSFRTGGGTGELFF.

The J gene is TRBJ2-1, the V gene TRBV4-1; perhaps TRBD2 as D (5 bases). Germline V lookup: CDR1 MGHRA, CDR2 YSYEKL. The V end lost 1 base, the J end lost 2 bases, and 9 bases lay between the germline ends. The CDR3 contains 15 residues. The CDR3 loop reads CASSQGGSPYNEQFF. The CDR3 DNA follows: TGCGCCAGCAGCCAAGGAGGGTCCCCCTACAATGAGCAGTTCTTC.

CDR3 protein: CATSASSGPGGGDTQYF. The CDR3 DNA is TGTGCCACCAGTGCCAGCTCGGGACCGGGAGGAGGAGATACGCAGTATTTT. The chain recombines TRBV24-1 with TRBJ2-3; 7 bases map to TRBD2. Looked up from germline, CDR1 is KGHDR and CDR2 is SFDVKD. This CDR3 is 17 amino acids long. V gave up 5 bases and J gave up 5 bases; unmatched junction bases: 15.

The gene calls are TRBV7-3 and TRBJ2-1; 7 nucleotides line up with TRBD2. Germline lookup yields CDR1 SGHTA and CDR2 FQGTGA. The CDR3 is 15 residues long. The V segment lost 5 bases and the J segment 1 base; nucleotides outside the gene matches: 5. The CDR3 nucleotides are TGTGCCAGCAGCCCCCAGGGAGGGTCCTACAATGAGCAGTTCTTC. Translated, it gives CASSPQGGSYNEQFF.

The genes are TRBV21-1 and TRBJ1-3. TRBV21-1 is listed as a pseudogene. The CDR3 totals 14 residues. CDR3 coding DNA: TGTGCCAGCAGCAAAGTTGTTCCGGGGAACACCATATATTTT. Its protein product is CASSKVVPGNTIYF.

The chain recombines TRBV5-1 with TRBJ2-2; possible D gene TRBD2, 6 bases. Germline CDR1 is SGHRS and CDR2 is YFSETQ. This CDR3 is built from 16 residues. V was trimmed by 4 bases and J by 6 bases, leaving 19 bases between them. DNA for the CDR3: TGCGCCAGCAGCCCCTCACAGCGGGTTCCAGCCGGGGAGCTGTTTTTT. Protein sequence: CASSPSQRVPAGELFF.

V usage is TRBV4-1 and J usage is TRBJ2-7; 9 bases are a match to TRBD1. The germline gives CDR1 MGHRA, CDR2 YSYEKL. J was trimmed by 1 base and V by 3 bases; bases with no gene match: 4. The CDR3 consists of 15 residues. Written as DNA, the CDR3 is TGCGCCAGCAGCCACGGGACAGGGAGTTCCTACGAGCAGTACTTC. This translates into CASSHGTGSSYEQYF.

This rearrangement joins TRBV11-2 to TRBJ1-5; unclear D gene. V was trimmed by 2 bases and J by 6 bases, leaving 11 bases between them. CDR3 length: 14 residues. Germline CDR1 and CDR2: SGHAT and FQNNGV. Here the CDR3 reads CASSLSPGGQPQHF. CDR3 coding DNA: TGTGCCAGCAGCTTATCCCCTGGCGGTCAGCCCCAGCATTTT.

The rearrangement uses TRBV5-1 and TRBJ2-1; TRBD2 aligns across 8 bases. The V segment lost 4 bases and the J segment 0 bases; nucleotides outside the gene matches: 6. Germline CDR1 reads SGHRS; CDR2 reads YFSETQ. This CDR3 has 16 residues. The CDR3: CASSPRGGDSYNEQFF. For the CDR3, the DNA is TGCGCCAGCAGCCCACGGGGGGGGGACTCCTACAATGAGCAGTTCTTC.